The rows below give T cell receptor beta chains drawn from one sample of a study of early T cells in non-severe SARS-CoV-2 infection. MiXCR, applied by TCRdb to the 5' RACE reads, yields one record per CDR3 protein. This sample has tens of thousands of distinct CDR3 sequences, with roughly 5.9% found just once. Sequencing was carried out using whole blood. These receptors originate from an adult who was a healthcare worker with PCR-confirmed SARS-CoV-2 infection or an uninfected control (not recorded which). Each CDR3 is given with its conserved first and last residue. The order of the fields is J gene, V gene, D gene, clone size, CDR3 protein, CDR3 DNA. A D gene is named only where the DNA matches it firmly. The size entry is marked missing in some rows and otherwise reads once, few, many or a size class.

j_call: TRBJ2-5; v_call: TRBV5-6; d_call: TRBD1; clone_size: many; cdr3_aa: CASSLIGQDRETQYF; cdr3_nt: TGTGCCAGCAGCTTGATCGGACAGGATCGGGAGACCCAGTACTTC
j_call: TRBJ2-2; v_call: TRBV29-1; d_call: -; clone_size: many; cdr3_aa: CSVEDHERGVSGELFF; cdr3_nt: TGCAGCGTTGAAGATCACGAGAGGGGCGTGTCTGGGGAGCTGTTTTTT
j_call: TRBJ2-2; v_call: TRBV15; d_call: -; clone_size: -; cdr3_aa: CATSSLIGPNTGELFF; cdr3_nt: TGTGCCACCAGCAGCCTGATTGGGCCGAACACCGGGGAGCTGTTTTTT
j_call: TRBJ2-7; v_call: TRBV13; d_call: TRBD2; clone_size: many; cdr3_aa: CASSGGGLAGLGEQYF; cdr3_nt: TGTGCCAGCAGCGGCGGCGGGCTAGCGGGATTAGGCGAGCAGTACTTC
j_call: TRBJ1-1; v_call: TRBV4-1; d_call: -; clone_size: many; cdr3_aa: CASSHPIKETEAFF; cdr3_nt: TGCGCCAGCAGCCACCCTATCAAAGAAACTGAAGCTTTCTTT
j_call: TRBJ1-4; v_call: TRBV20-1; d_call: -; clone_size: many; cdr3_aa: CSADGTKNEKLFF; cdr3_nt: TGCAGTGCTGACGGGACTAAGAATGAAAAACTGTTTTTT
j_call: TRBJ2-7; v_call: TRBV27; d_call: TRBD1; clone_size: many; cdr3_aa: CASSFSWGRGGAGYEQYF; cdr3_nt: TGTGCCAGCAGTTTTTCTTGGGGTAGAGGGGGCGCTGGGTACGAGCAGTACTTC
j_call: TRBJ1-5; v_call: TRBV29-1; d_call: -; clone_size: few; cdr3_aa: CSVNSGINQPQHF; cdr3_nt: TGCAGCGTTAACTCAGGGATCAATCAGCCCCAGCATTTT
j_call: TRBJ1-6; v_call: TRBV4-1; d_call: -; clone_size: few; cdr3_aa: CASSPGPNSPLHF; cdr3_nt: TGCGCCAGCAGCCCGGGACCTAATTCACCCCTCCACTTT
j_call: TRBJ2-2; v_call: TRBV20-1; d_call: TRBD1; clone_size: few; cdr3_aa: CSASRTGNTGELFF; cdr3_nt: TGCAGTGCTTCCCGGACAGGGAACACCGGGGAGCTGTTTTTT
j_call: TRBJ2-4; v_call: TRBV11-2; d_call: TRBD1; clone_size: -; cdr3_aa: CASSFSGQNPFQYF; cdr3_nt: TGTGCCAGCAGCTTCTCGGGACAGAATCCTTTTCAGTACTTC
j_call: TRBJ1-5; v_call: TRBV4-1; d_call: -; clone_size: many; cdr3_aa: CASSQGRDGAGPQHF; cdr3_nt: TGCGCCAGCAGCCAAGGCCGGGACGGGGCCGGGCCCCAGCATTTT
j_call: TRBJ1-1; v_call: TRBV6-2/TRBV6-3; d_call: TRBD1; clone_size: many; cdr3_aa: CASSYSTGPEAFF; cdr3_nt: TGTGCCAGCAGTTACTCGACAGGGCCTGAAGCTTTCTTT
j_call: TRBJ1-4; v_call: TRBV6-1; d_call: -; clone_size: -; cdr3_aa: CASSDMRLEKLFF; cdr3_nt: TGTGCCAGCAGTGACATGCGGCTTGAAAAACTTTTTTTT
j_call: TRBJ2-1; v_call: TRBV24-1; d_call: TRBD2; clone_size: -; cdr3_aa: CATSESGRESVDEQFF; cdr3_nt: TGTGCCACCAGTGAAAGCGGGAGGGAAAGTGTCGATGAGCAGTTCTTC
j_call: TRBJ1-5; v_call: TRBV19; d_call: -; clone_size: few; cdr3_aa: CASIRWGSNQPQHF; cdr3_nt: TGTGCCAGTATTAGGTGGGGTAGCAATCAGCCCCAGCATTTT
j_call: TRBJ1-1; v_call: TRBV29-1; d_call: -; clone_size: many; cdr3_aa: CSVVQNTEAFF; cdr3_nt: TGCAGCGTGGTACAGAACACTGAAGCTTTCTTT
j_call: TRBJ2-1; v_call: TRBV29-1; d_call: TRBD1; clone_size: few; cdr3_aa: CSVARQARGEQFF; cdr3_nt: TGCAGCGTTGCCCGACAGGCCAGGGGGGAGCAGTTCTTC
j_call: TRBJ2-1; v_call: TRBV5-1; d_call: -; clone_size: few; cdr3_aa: CASSLAADPYNEQFF; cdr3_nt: TGCGCCAGCAGCTTGGCCGCAGATCCCTACAATGAGCAGTTCTTC
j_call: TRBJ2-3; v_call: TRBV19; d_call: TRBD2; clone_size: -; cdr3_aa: CASSPTSGSPDTQYF; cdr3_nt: TGTGCCAGTAGCCCGACTAGCGGGAGCCCAGATACGCAGTATTTT
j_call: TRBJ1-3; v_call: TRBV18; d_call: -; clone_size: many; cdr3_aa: CASSQSSRGSGNTIYF; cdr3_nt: TGTGCCAGCTCCCAATCGTCCAGGGGCTCTGGAAACACCATATATTTT
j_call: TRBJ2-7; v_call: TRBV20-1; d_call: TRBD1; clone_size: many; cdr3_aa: CSARSGTGTGEQYF; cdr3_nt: TGCAGTGCTAGATCCGGGACAGGGACAGGGGAGCAGTACTTC
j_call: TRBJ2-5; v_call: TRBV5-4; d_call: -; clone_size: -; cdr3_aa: CASSSDLPKTQYF; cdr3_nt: TGTGCCAGCAGCTCTGACCTCCCAAAGACCCAGTACTTC
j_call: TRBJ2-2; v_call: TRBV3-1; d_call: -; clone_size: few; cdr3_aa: CASGGRANTGELFF; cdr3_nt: TGTGCCAGCGGGGGGCGAGCGAACACCGGGGAGCTGTTTTTT
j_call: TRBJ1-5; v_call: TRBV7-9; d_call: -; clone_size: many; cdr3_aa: CASSFLGNGQPQHF; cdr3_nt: TGTGCCAGCAGCTTCCTGGGGAACGGCCAGCCCCAGCATTTT
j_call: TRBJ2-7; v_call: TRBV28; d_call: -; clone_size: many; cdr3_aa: CATSDPYEQYF; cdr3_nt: TGTGCCACGTCGGACCCTTACGAGCAGTACTTC
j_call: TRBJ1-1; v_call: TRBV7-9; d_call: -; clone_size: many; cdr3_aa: CASSPPGNTEAFF; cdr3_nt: TGTGCCAGCAGCCCACCGGGGAACACTGAAGCTTTCTTT
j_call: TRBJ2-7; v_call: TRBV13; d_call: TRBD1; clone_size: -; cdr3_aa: CASSGTGLSSSSYEQYF; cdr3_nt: TGTGCCAGCTCCGGGACAGGGCTAAGTTCAAGCTCCTACGAGCAGTACTTC
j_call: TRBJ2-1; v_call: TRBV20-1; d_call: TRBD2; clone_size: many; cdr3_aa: CSATGGQGGRANNEQFF; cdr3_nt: TGCAGTGCTACAGGGGGTCAAGGCGGGAGGGCGAACAATGAGCAGTTCTTC
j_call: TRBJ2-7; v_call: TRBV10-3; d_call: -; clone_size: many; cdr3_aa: CAISEPPDSYEQYF; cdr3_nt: TGTGCCATCAGTGAGCCCCCCGACTCCTACGAGCAGTACTTC
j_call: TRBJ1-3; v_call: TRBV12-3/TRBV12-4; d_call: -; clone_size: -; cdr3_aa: CASSLGTLSSGNTIYF; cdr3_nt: TGTGCCAGCAGTTTGGGGACATTAAGCTCTGGAAACACCATATATTTT
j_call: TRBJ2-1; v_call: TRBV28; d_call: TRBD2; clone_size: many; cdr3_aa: CASSSRDSGEGEQFF; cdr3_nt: TGTGCCAGCAGTAGTCGAGATAGCGGGGAAGGTGAGCAGTTCTTC
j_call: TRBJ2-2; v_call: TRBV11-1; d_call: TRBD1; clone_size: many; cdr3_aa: CASSSRDRGLVGGELFF; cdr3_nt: TGTGCCAGCAGCTCCCGGGACAGGGGGCTCGTTGGCGGGGAGCTGTTTTTT
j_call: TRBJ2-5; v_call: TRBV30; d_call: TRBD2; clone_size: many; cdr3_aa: CAHGLAGGPPQYF; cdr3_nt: TGTGCCCACGGACTAGCGGGAGGGCCGCCCCAGTACTTC
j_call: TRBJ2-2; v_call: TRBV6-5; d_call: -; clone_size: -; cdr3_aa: CASSYAAGNTGELFF; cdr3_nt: TGTGCCAGCAGTTACGCCGCGGGAAACACCGGGGAGCTGTTTTTT
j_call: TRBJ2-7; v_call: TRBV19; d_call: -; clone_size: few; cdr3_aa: CASSISAADSYEQYF; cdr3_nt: TGTGCCAGTAGTATCTCGGCAGCAGACTCCTACGAGCAGTACTTC
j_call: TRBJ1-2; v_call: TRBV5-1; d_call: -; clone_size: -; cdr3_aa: CASSLGKASPYGYTF; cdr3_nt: TGCGCCAGCAGCTTGGGAAAGGCTTCCCCCTATGGCTACACCTTC
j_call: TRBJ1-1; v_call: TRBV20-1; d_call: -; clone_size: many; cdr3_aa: CSASPTGQIEAFF; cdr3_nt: TGCAGTGCTAGCCCCACCGGACAGATTGAAGCTTTCTTT
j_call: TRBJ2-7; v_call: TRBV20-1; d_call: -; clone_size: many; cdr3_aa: CSATRTSHYEQYF; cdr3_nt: TGCAGTGCTACCCGGACATCACACTACGAGCAGTACTTC
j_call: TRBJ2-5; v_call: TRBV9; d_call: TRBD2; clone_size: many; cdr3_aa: CASSVAVLAGGQETQYF; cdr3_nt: TGTGCCAGCAGCGTAGCTGTTTTAGCGGGGGGTCAAGAGACCCAGTACTTC
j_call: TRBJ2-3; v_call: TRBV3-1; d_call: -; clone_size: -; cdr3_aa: CASSLGVADTQYF; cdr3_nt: TGTGCCAGCAGCCTGGGAGTCGCAGATACGCAGTATTTT
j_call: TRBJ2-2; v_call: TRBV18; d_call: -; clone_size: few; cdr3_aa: CASSPQTVSGELFF; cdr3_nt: TGTGCCAGCTCACCTCAGACTGTGTCCGGGGAGCTGTTTTTT
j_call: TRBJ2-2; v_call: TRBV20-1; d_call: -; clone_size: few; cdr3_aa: CSARDDRTTGELFF; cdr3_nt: TGCAGTGCTAGAGACGACCGAACCACCGGGGAGCTGTTTTTT
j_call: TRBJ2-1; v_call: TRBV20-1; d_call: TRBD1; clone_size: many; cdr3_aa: CSAEASPGQGIPYNEQFF; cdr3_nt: TGCAGTGCTGAAGCTTCCCCGGGACAGGGTATCCCCTACAATGAGCAGTTCTTC
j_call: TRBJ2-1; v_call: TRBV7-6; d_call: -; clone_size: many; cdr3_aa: CASSLAEVNEQFF; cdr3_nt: TGTGCCAGCAGCTTAGCCGAGGTCAATGAGCAGTTCTTC
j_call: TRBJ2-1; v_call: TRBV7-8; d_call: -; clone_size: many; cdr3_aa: CASSFFQGISYNEQFF; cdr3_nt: TGTGCCAGCAGTTTCTTCCAGGGAATCTCCTACAATGAGCAGTTCTTC
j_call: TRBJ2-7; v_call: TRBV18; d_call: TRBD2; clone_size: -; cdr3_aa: CASSEGLAGTYEQYF; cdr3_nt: TGTGCCAGCTCAGAGGGACTAGCGGGGACCTACGAGCAGTACTTC
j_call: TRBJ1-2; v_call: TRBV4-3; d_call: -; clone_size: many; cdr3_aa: CASSQVTANYGYTF; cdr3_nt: TGCGCCAGCAGCCAAGTGACGGCTAACTATGGCTACACCTTC
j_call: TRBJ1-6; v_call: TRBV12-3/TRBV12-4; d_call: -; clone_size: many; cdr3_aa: CASSPLTGTSSPLHF; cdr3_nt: TGTGCCAGCAGCCCTCTTACAGGGACGAGTTCACCCCTCCACTTT